Sequencing of this TCR beta chain was carried out in a study of human T cells and chemical hapten exposure (dated by TCRdb to about 2021). Regarding the research as a whole: For sensitization, 2% DPC in acetone was applied to an approximately 2 cm by approximately 2 cm area of upper inner arm skin. Throughout the study period of around 25 weeks, patients also received therapeutic DPC doses to the scalp every week. Patch testing was done on the upper back using Finn chambers containing 0.01% DPC, and results were scored after 6 days according to International Contact Dermatitis Research Group standards. The mostly female patient cohort included alopecia areata with under or over 50% scalp involvement, alopecia totalis and alopecia universalis. Libraries were combined into a pool for sequencing, and differences in TCR yield between samples came mainly from small differences in library volumes within the pool. Peripheral blood TCR repertoire changes were tracked in vivo in alopecia patients during primary and secondary sensitization to the hapten diphenylcyclopropenone (DPC). Blood samples were taken from patients before sensitization (week 0) and at 2, 6 and about 24 weeks after DPC sensitization. Blood for TCR sequencing was provided by twenty-nine alopecia patients at one to four time points (pre-sensitization, 2, 6 and 24 weeks). Overall study outcomes, separate from this receptor: Because every patient had alopecia, a presumed autoimmune disease, the patients' immune response might differ from that of healthy individuals. Patch test score correlated positively with the number of PT1 expanded TCRs, reaching significance at thresholds 8, 16 and 32 but not at 4. Repeated subsampling changed both the strength of the expansion versus patch-test correlation and the threshold at which the correlation became significant. DPC sensitization did not change the number of TCRs with a frequency above 1 in 1000, and there was no evidence of changes in global repertoire structure. Compared with pre-sensitization or healthy control sets, expanded TCRs formed significantly more large CDR3 similarity clusters, which is consistent with antigen-driven responses.

This clonotype has a count of ten or more. Its antigen remains unidentified. No much larger clone is present one base from it, and per-base qualities are unavailable. Including cysteine and phenylalanine, the CDR3 has 14 amino acids. The sequence is cut down to CDR3 DNA, 42 bases in frame from base 1. V drops 3 bases and J drops 9 bases, leaving 14 bases in between. The sample's time point, from its label and the paper: patch test 1, 2 weeks after DPC sensitization. The intended sense of this specimen's treatment or condition label: therapeutic diphenylcyclopropenone sensitization with weekly scalp DPC. At every patch-test visit, the blood draw took place before the patch test was put on. Patients were eligible if aged 18 to 70, diagnosed with alopecia and judged suitable for DPC therapy, and pregnant patients were excluded. Total RNA was extracted from unfractionated whole blood collected in Tempus Blood RNA tubes.

Library creation used RACE. Data came from a NextSeq 500. Library preparation attached unique molecular identifiers to individual cDNA molecules for quantitative, reproducible TCR counting. For every blood RNA sample, sequencing covered both the TCR alpha and TCR beta chains. The paper's processing steps were these. The median number of TCRs per sample was some 100,000, ranging from 23,224 to 690,600. The Decombinator software suite was used to annotate V, J and CDR3 in the TCR reads. To make PS versus PT1 abundance plots, every sample was subsampled to the same number of TCRs (28,000). Expanded TCRs were defined as absent before sensitization and observed at least eight times at the 2-week time point. TCRdb's own reprocessing of the public reads used fastp at Q25 and MiXCR and kept productive beta chains. Entries that share a CDR3 protein sequence are merged under the most common genes and DNA. These V and J calls rely on TCRdb rather than the paper's analysis. The sample table shows roughly 380,000 distinct CDR3 sequences, and approximately 4.4% are seen once. The top ten hold approximately 2.3% of the sample.

The receptor chain draws on TRBV12-3 or TRBV12-4 and TRBJ2-2; 6 matching bases give a weak D call of TRBD1. This clonotype originated in a woman aged 45 to 65 with alopecia areata. Some clones in this sample may be carry-over from other donors' samples. The sample consisted of whole blood, taken in connection with sensitization to the hapten diphenylcyclopropenone (DPC). The CDR3 reads as follows: CASSFRSGDRELFF. The DNA reads as follows: TGTGCCAGCAGTTTTAGGAGTGGGGACAGGGAGCTGTTTTTT.